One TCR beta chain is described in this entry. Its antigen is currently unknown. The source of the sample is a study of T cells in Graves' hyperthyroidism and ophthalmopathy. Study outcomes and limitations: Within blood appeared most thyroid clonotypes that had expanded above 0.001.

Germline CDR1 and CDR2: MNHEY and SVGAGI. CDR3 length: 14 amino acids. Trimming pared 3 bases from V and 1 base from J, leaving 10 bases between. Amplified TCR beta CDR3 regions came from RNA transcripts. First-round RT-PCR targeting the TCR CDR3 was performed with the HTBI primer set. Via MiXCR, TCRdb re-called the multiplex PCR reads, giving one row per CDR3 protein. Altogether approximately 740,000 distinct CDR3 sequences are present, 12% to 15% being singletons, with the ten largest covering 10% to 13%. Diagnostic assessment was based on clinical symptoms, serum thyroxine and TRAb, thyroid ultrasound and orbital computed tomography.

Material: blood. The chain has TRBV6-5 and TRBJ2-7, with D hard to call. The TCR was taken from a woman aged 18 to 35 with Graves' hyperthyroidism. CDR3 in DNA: TGTGCCAGCAGTTATTCGAAGGGTTCCTACGAGCAGTACTTC. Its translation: CASSYSKGSYEQYF.